A selection of T cell receptor beta chains follows, all from one sample in a study of T cell responses to AZD1222 COVID-19 vaccine. Repertoires were generated with immunoSEQ multiplex PCR, while TCRdb's copy carries only in-frame clones and drops some. Of more than 70,000 clones detected, about nine tenths appear once; the ten largest clones hold about 3.5%. The sample was peripheral blood, taken 28 days after the second AZD1222 dose. These receptors were obtained from an adult who received the AZD1222 COVID-19 vaccine. Both conserved end residues are part of each CDR3. The order of the fields is V gene, J gene, clone size, D gene, CDR3 DNA, CDR3 protein. A D gene is named only where the DNA matches it firmly. Clone size is given for some rows only: seen once, a few or many times, or a class if the clone is expanded.

V gene: TRBV5-6; J gene: TRBJ1-1; clone size: -; D gene: -; CDR3 DNA: TGTGCCAGCAGCACCCGACAGGAAGCTTTCTTT; CDR3 protein: CASSTRQEAFF
V gene: TRBV7-9; J gene: TRBJ2-1; clone size: -; D gene: TRBD2; CDR3 DNA: TGTGCCAGCACCGTCACCGGGGGAGCGGGGGGCAATGAGCAGTTCTTC; CDR3 protein: CASTVTGGAGGNEQFF
V gene: TRBV11-3; J gene: TRBJ1-1; clone size: -; D gene: -; CDR3 DNA: TGTGCCAGCAGCTTAGTGGCTAACACTGAAGCTTTCTTT; CDR3 protein: CASSLVANTEAFF
V gene: TRBV7-2; J gene: TRBJ2-5; clone size: -; D gene: TRBD2; CDR3 DNA: TGTGCCAGCAGCTTAGCAACAGGTCACGGGAGGGAGACCCAGTACTTC; CDR3 protein: CASSLATGHGRETQYF
V gene: TRBV18; J gene: TRBJ2-7; clone size: once; D gene: -; CDR3 DNA: TGTGCCAGCTCACTGGGGGATCGAGAGCAGTACTTC; CDR3 protein: CASSLGDREQYF
V gene: TRBV19; J gene: TRBJ1-5; clone size: once; D gene: -; CDR3 DNA: TGTGCCAGTAGTACCTGGCAGGGAGTAGAACAGCCCCAGCATTTT; CDR3 protein: CASSTWQGVEQPQHF
V gene: TRBV30; J gene: TRBJ2-7; clone size: few; D gene: -; CDR3 DNA: TGTGCCTGTGTTGCAGGGAGCTCCTACGAGCAGTACTTC; CDR3 protein: CACVAGSSYEQYF
V gene: TRBV19; J gene: TRBJ1-2; clone size: -; D gene: TRBD1; CDR3 DNA: TGTGCCAGTAGTATAGCGACAGGGGCTAGCTATGGCTACACCTTC; CDR3 protein: CASSIATGASYGYTF
V gene: TRBV11-3; J gene: TRBJ2-2; clone size: -; D gene: -; CDR3 DNA: TGTGCCAGCAGCTTAGATAACAGGATCGACAGGAGCACTGGGGAGCTGTTTTTT; CDR3 protein: CASSLDNRIDRSTGELFF
V gene: TRBV11-2; J gene: TRBJ1-1; clone size: -; D gene: TRBD1; CDR3 DNA: TGTGCCAGCAGCTGGGGACAGTCGACTCGGAACACTGAAGCTTTCTTT; CDR3 protein: CASSWGQSTRNTEAFF
V gene: TRBV30; J gene: TRBJ1-1; clone size: -; D gene: TRBD1; CDR3 DNA: TGTGCCTGGAGGGAATTCCTGACAGGGGGGAACACTGAAGCTTTCTTT; CDR3 protein: CAWREFLTGGNTEAFF
V gene: TRBV30; J gene: TRBJ1-4; clone size: few; D gene: -; CDR3 DNA: TGTGCCTGGAGTGTACGAAGGACGGAGAATGGGCTGTTTTTT; CDR3 protein: CAWSVRRTENGLFF
V gene: TRBV11-1; J gene: TRBJ2-1; clone size: -; D gene: TRBD1; CDR3 DNA: TGTGCCAGCGGCGACAGGGCGTCATACAATGAGCAGTTCTTC; CDR3 protein: CASGDRASYNEQFF
V gene: TRBV18; J gene: TRBJ1-1; clone size: few; D gene: TRBD1; CDR3 DNA: TGTGCCAGCTCAATCCAGACAGGGAGGACTGAAGCTTTCTTT; CDR3 protein: CASSIQTGRTEAFF
V gene: TRBV2; J gene: TRBJ1-4; clone size: -; D gene: -; CDR3 DNA: TGTGCCAGCAGTGCAGGGGAGGTCGAAAAACTGTTTTTT; CDR3 protein: CASSAGEVEKLFF
V gene: TRBV11-1; J gene: TRBJ1-5; clone size: -; D gene: TRBD1; CDR3 DNA: TGTGCCAGCAGCCTGACAGGGGAGAGCAATCAGCCCCAGCATTTT; CDR3 protein: CASSLTGESNQPQHF
V gene: TRBV6-5; J gene: TRBJ1-5; clone size: -; D gene: TRBD1; CDR3 DNA: TGTGCCAGCACCAACCTACAGGGGGCTGATCAGCCCCAGCATTTT; CDR3 protein: CASTNLQGADQPQHF
V gene: TRBV19; J gene: TRBJ1-5; clone size: -; D gene: -; CDR3 DNA: TGTGCCAGTAGTTCCGCAGGGGATCAGCCCCAGCATTTT; CDR3 protein: CASSSAGDQPQHF
V gene: TRBV7-9; J gene: TRBJ2-2; clone size: once; D gene: TRBD2; CDR3 DNA: TGTGCCAGCAGCCCTAGCGGGGTGGCCGGGGAGCTGTTTTTT; CDR3 protein: CASSPSGVAGELFF
V gene: TRBV2; J gene: TRBJ1-6; clone size: -; D gene: -; CDR3 DNA: TGTGCCAGCAGCGACGGACCGAAGACAGGCGCGGGTTCACCCCTCCACTTT; CDR3 protein: CASSDGPKTGAGSPLHF
V gene: TRBV3-1/TRBV3-2; J gene: TRBJ2-5; clone size: -; D gene: TRBD1; CDR3 DNA: TGTGCCAGCAGCGGGACAGGGGGCTTAGGAGAGACCCAGTACTTC; CDR3 protein: CASSGTGGLGETQYF
V gene: TRBV11-2; J gene: TRBJ2-7; clone size: -; D gene: -; CDR3 DNA: TGTGCCAGCAGCTTAGCATCCTCGGGCGAGCAGTACTTC; CDR3 protein: CASSLASSGEQYF
V gene: TRBV19; J gene: TRBJ2-5; clone size: -; D gene: TRBD2; CDR3 DNA: TGTGCCAGTAGTATTTCGGCTAGCGGTCAAGAGACCCAGTACTTC; CDR3 protein: CASSISASGQETQYF
V gene: TRBV19; J gene: TRBJ1-4; clone size: -; D gene: TRBD1; CDR3 DNA: TGTGCCACTAGGGACAGGTCGGTCGTGGATGAAAAACTGTTTTTT; CDR3 protein: CATRDRSVVDEKLFF
V gene: TRBV7-3; J gene: TRBJ1-3; clone size: -; D gene: TRBD1; CDR3 DNA: TGTGCCAGCAGCTTAACGGGGACAGCTGGAAACACCATATATTTT; CDR3 protein: CASSLTGTAGNTIYF
V gene: TRBV7-9; J gene: TRBJ2-7; clone size: -; D gene: TRBD2; CDR3 DNA: TGTGCCAGCAGCTTAGGCGGTAGCGGGGGGACCTACGAGCAGTACTTC; CDR3 protein: CASSLGGSGGTYEQYF
V gene: TRBV24-1; J gene: TRBJ1-1; clone size: -; D gene: TRBD1; CDR3 DNA: TGTGCCACCCAAGACAGGGAGAACACTGAAGCTTTCTTT; CDR3 protein: CATQDRENTEAFF
V gene: TRBV19; J gene: TRBJ2-2; clone size: -; D gene: -; CDR3 DNA: TGTGCCAGCGAAAGGGTAGTCTGGACCGGGGAGCTGTTTTTT; CDR3 protein: CASERVVWTGELFF
V gene: TRBV11-3; J gene: TRBJ2-5; clone size: -; D gene: TRBD2; CDR3 DNA: TGTGCCAGCAGCCCTCCTCTAGCGGGAGCTTCGGAGACCCAGTACTTC; CDR3 protein: CASSPPLAGASETQYF
V gene: TRBV7-9; J gene: TRBJ1-6; clone size: once; D gene: -; CDR3 DNA: TGTGCCAGCAGCTTAGGAGCTTCACCCCTCCACTTT; CDR3 protein: CASSLGASPLHF
V gene: TRBV2; J gene: TRBJ2-3; clone size: -; D gene: -; CDR3 DNA: TGTGCCAGCAGGGACCGGAGTGGAGATACGCAGTATTTT; CDR3 protein: CASRDRSGDTQYF
V gene: TRBV4-2; J gene: TRBJ2-4; clone size: -; D gene: -; CDR3 DNA: TGTGCCAGCAGCCAGTCAACTGGGTTGGCCAAAAACATTCAGTACTTC; CDR3 protein: CASSQSTGLAKNIQYF
V gene: TRBV5-4; J gene: TRBJ2-2; clone size: -; D gene: TRBD1; CDR3 DNA: TGTGCCAGCAGTCCCGGACAGGGGTACACCGGGGAGCTGTTTTTT; CDR3 protein: CASSPGQGYTGELFF
V gene: TRBV2; J gene: TRBJ2-1; clone size: -; D gene: -; CDR3 DNA: TGTGCCAGCAGTGTCAGGGAGAATGAGCAGTTCTTC; CDR3 protein: CASSVRENEQFF
V gene: TRBV3-1/TRBV3-2; J gene: TRBJ2-1; clone size: -; D gene: TRBD2; CDR3 DNA: TGTGCCAGCAGCCAAGGTCGCGGGCTAGCGGGGTACAATGAGCAGTTCTTC; CDR3 protein: CASSQGRGLAGYNEQFF
V gene: TRBV3-1/TRBV3-2; J gene: TRBJ1-1; clone size: -; D gene: TRBD1; CDR3 DNA: TGTGCCAGCAGCCAAGGACAGGGGTTCACTGAAGCTTTCTTT; CDR3 protein: CASSQGQGFTEAFF
V gene: TRBV12-3/TRBV12-4; J gene: TRBJ2-5; clone size: -; D gene: -; CDR3 DNA: TGTGCCAGCAGTTTTCGGTTACAAGAGACCCAGTACTTC; CDR3 protein: CASSFRLQETQYF
V gene: TRBV29-1; J gene: TRBJ1-5; clone size: -; D gene: -; CDR3 DNA: TGCAGCGTTGGTCACAGCAATCAGCCCCAGCATTTT; CDR3 protein: CSVGHSNQPQHF
V gene: TRBV27; J gene: TRBJ2-7; clone size: -; D gene: -; CDR3 DNA: TGTGCCAGCAGTCCTTTCGACAGGCCCTACGGGCAGTACTTC; CDR3 protein: CASSPFDRPYGQYF
V gene: TRBV11-3; J gene: TRBJ2-7; clone size: -; D gene: TRBD1; CDR3 DNA: TGTGCCAGCAGCTGGTCCCCGGGACAGGGCTACGAGCAGTACTTC; CDR3 protein: CASSWSPGQGYEQYF
V gene: TRBV11-3; J gene: TRBJ2-4; clone size: -; D gene: -; CDR3 DNA: TGTGCCAGCAGCCCCGACAATTCCAAAAACATTCAGTACTTC; CDR3 protein: CASSPDNSKNIQYF
V gene: TRBV7-3; J gene: TRBJ2-1; clone size: -; D gene: -; CDR3 DNA: TGTGCCAGCAGCGAGCGACCAGCCGCTGTGGACAATGAGCAGTTCTTC; CDR3 protein: CASSERPAAVDNEQFF
V gene: TRBV9; J gene: TRBJ2-5; clone size: -; D gene: -; CDR3 DNA: TGTGCCAGCAGCGGGGGGATATTACAAGAGACCCAGTACTTC; CDR3 protein: CASSGGILQETQYF